This TCR beta chain was identified in a study of cytomegalovirus exposure and HLA in healthy donors. Primers: 60 Vbeta forward and 13 Jbeta reverse. TCRdb's copy holds only in-frame clones and misses some; the assay was immunoSEQ multiplex PCR. The repertoire holds 95,000 to 110,000 clones, with 76% as singletons. Remarks on this clone: Its antigen is unidentified.

General study points: Associated with HLA alleles at 0.05 false discovery rate in a later analysis were 16,951 TCR beta sequences. Further analysis, carried out later, found HLA-associated TCR beta chains more clonally expanded than equally common other chains. Common viral pathogens were later found to be apparently linked to several of the most significant clusters.

The receptor's source is a woman aged 18-29 years in good health and CMV-seropositive. The sample consisted of PBMCs.

As DNA, the CDR3 is TGTGCCAGCAGTACCCTATCTGCCTACGAGCAGTACTTC. Residues: CASSTLSAYEQYF. This chain links TRBV27 with TRBJ2-7; no clear D gene. With 5 bases removed from V and 2 bases from J, the gap between germline ends came to 10 bases. Germline V gene data show CDR1 as MNHEY and CDR2 as SMNVEV (reference sequence). There are 13 residues in the CDR3.